One and the same sample provided the 21 T cell receptor beta chains below, sequenced in a study of blood T cell repertoires in COVID-19. Here immunoSEQ multiplex PCR was the method, and the copy in TCRdb shows in-frame clones only, minus some. Among a few hundred thousand clones listed, less than 90% were seen once. Material for sequencing was peripheral blood. These receptor sequences come from a man in his fifties or sixties who had recovered from COVID-19.

The chain combines TRBV4-1 with TRBJ2-1; the D is unclear. The CDR3 loop spans 15 amino acids. Trimming took off 1 base at V and 8 bases at J, with 15 bases between the two ends. Germline CDR1 and CDR2: MGHRA and YSYEKL. The CDR3 DNA follows: TGCGCCAGCAGCCAAGCCCAACAGCCCTTTTATGAGCAGTTCTTC. Amino acids: CASSQAQQPFYEQFF.

In its sample, this clone was seen once. This chain joins TRBV4-2 and TRBJ1-2; TRBD1 matches 9 bases. V dropped 0 bases and J dropped 4; count of bases not matched to a gene: 6. Germline V gene lookup returns CDR1 LGHNA and CDR2 YNFKEQ. CDR3 length: 16 amino acids. CDR3 DNA sequence: TGTGCCAGCAGCCAAGATGAACAGGGGGCGGCCTATGGCTACACCTTC. As protein: CASSQDEQGAAYGYTF.

V and J are TRBV7-8 and TRBJ1-2; no firm D call. CDR1 is SGHVS and CDR2 is FQNEAQ in the germline V gene. Trimming stripped 0 bases from V and 5 bases from J, with 10 bases between. The CDR3 consists of 14 residues. The CDR3 loop reads CASSLAGSGYGYTF. The CDR3 region has the DNA TGTGCCAGCAGCTTAGCAGGGTCGGGGTATGGCTACACCTTC.

The rearrangement uses TRBV6-1 and TRBJ1-2; tentatively, D is TRBD1 (6 bases). Per the germline V gene, CDR1 is MNHNS and CDR2 is SASEGT. Trimming cost V 3 bases and J 4 bases, with 27 bases left between them. CDR3 length: 19 amino acids. The CDR3 DNA is TGTGCCAGCAGTGATAGTTGGCGCCGGAGAGGGGAGGGGGGCTATGGCTACACCTTC. Protein sequence: CASSDSWRRRGEGGYGYTF.

This clone was detected only once. V and J are TRBV19 and TRBJ2-3; D perhaps matches TRBD2 (5 bases). The CDR3 has 14 residues. Germline CDR1 LNHDA, CDR2 SQIVND (reference sequence). V was clipped by 6 bases and J by 6 bases, with 16 bases between them. This CDR3 reads CASRPGLGSDTQYF. The CDR3 nucleotides are TGTGCCAGTAGGCCGGGGTTGGGCTCGGATACGCAGTATTTT.

V is TRBV9 and J is TRBJ2-3; TRBD1 matches 8 bases. The ends lost 0 bases at V and 3 bases at J; junction bases unmatched: 9. CDR1 is SGDLS, CDR2 YYNGEE, per germline. This CDR3 has 17 amino acids. In DNA form, the CDR3 reads TGTGCCAGCAGCGTAGCTGCGACAGGGGCCCGGACAGATACGCAGTATTTT. Amino acids: CASSVAATGARTDTQYF. The whole variable domain, filled in from reference TRBV9 and TRBJ2-3, reads DSGVTQTPKHLITATGQRVTLRCSPRSGDLSVYWYQQSLDQGLQFLIQYYNGEERAKGNILERFSAQQFPDLHSELNLSSLELGDSALYFCASSVAATGARTDTQYFGPGTRLTVL.

J is TRBJ1-5 and V is TRBV2; no reliable D call. Germline-derived CDR1 and CDR2 are SNHLY and FYNNEI. This CDR3 contains 14 residues. Trimming cost V 4 bases and J 2 bases, with 9 bases left between them. The CDR3 DNA follows: TGTGCCAGCAGTGCCTCCTCGGGCAATCAGCCCCAGCATTTT. Translating it yields CASSASSGNQPQHF.

The V call is TRBV7-3, the J call TRBJ2-3, with 8 positions matching TRBD1. V lost 5 bases, J lost 4 bases, and 8 bases stayed unmatched. This CDR3 comprises 15 residues. Germline V gene lookup returns CDR1 SGHTA and CDR2 FQGTGA. CDR3 protein: CASSKGQALSDTQYF. In DNA form, the CDR3 reads TGTGCCAGCAGCAAGGGACAGGCGTTGTCAGATACGCAGTATTTT.

This chain connects TRBV6-5 to TRBJ1-1, with D tentatively TRBD1 (5 bases). The V gene lost 7 bases and the J gene lost 4 bases, with 16 bases spanning the gap. The CDR3 length is 14 residues. Germline values: CDR1 MNHEY, CDR2 SVGAGI. The CDR3 sequence is CASNQGLSVTEAFF. The CDR3 DNA follows: TGTGCCAGCAATCAGGGATTGTCGGTCACTGAAGCTTTCTTT.

The gene calls are TRBV9 and TRBJ2-3; 10 nucleotides agree with TRBD2. V was clipped by 4 bases and J by 3 bases; unmatched bases: 8. CDR3 size: 16 residues. Germline V lookup: CDR1 SGDLS, CDR2 YYNGEE. CDR3 nucleotide sequence: TGTGCCAGCAGCCTAAGACAGCGGGGGGGTACAGATACGCAGTATTTT. It is translated as CASSLRQRGGTDTQYF.

The chain has TRBV9 and TRBJ1-4; D gene uncertain. V was trimmed by 3 bases and J by 1 base, leaving 7 bases between them. The CDR3 extends over 14 amino acids. Per the germline V gene, CDR1 is SGDLS and CDR2 is YYNGEE. The CDR3 here is CASSDPGTNEKLFF. The CDR3 nucleotides read TGTGCCAGCAGCGACCCGGGAACTAATGAAAAACTGTTTTTT.

The chain joins TRBV6-4 to TRBJ2-3, with 7 bases aligning to TRBD1. The CDR3 loop spans 17 amino acids. J lost 1 base, V lost 2 bases, and 9 bases had no gene match. The germline V gene encodes CDR1 MRHNA and CDR2 SNTAGT. CDR3 DNA: TGTGCCAGCAGTGACCCTCGGGACAGACAATGCACAGATACGCAGTATTTT. It codes for CASSDPRDRQCTDTQYF.

A single count supports this clone. The genes are TRBV13 and TRBJ1-1; possibly TRBD1 for D (6 bases). Trimming pared 4 bases from V and 3 bases from J, leaving 12 bases between. This CDR3 is 14 amino acids long. The germline V gene has CDR1 PRHDT and CDR2 FYEKMQ (reference sequence). The CDR3 sequence: CASSSLDRYTEAFF. In DNA, the CDR3 is TGTGCCAGCAGCTCCCTGGACAGATACACTGAAGCTTTCTTT.

The chain uses TRBV11-2 and TRBJ1-2; 8 bases fit TRBD1. Looked up from germline, CDR1 is SGHAT and CDR2 is FQNNGV. CDR3 length: 15 amino acids. V was pared by 5 bases and J by 4 bases, with 9 bases of the junction left unmatched. The CDR3 nucleotides read TGTGCCAGCAGCCCGGCGGACAGGGAGGGCTATGGCTACACCTTC. Its protein is CASSPADREGYGYTF.

The rearrangement joins TRBV13 to TRBJ1-1, with D perhaps matching TRBD1 (5 bases). V lost 5 bases, J lost 3 bases, and 13 bases lay in between. The germline V gene encodes CDR1 PRHDT and CDR2 FYEKMQ (reference sequence). This CDR3 has 14 residues. The DNA of the CDR3 is TGTGCCAGCAGCGACCCGGGGGAGTACACTGAAGCTTTCTTT. Translating gives CASSDPGEYTEAFF.

CDR3 sequence: CASSLGSQGVTEAFF. DNA for the CDR3: TGTGCCAGCAGCCTAGGATCCCAGGGGGTCACTGAAGCTTTCTTT. The chain carries TRBV11-1 and TRBJ1-1; 7 bases are a match to TRBD1. This CDR3 is built from 15 residues. Germline V gives CDR1 SGHAT, CDR2 FQDESV (reference sequence). V lost 5 bases to trimming and J lost 4 bases; unmatched junction nucleotides: 10.

The V call is TRBV19, the J call TRBJ2-7, with a possible D match to TRBD1 (6 bases). Germline V gene data show CDR1 as LNHDA and CDR2 as SQIVND (reference sequence). V lost 6 bases and J 1 base, leaving 13 bases between the germline ends. The CDR3 has 14 residues. The CDR3 coding sequence is TGTGCCAGTAGGGAAGACAGGAGTTCCTACGAGCAGTACTTC. Protein sequence: CASREDRSSYEQYF.

V usage is TRBV6-5 and J usage is TRBJ2-7, with D possibly matching TRBD2 (7 bases). In germline, CDR1 is MNHEY, CDR2 SVGAGI. The CDR3 extends over 15 amino acids. Trimming cost V 4 bases and J 3 bases, with 16 bases left between them. CDR3 loop: CASSSQGGGNYEQYF. The CDR3, as DNA: TGTGCCAGCAGTTCCCAAGGGGGGGGGAACTACGAGCAGTACTTC.

Comment on this clone: Germline is not matched at one junction end, which may reflect a read error. The chain links TRBV7-7 to TRBJ2-5; D may be TRBD1 (7 bases). Per the germline V gene, CDR1 is SSHAT and CDR2 is FNYEAQ (reference sequence). This CDR3 is built from 15 residues. The CDR3 DNA is TGTGCTAGCAGTCCTAGGGGGCAGGGAGGAGAGACCCAGTACTTC. It encodes CASSPRGQGGETQYF.

This clone was detected once. Other nucleotide sequences in the sample specify the same CDR3. The rearrangement links TRBV18 to TRBJ1-5; the match to TRBD1 covers 8 bases. The CDR3 contains 15 residues. With V trimmed by 2 bases and J by 5 bases, 5 bases remained unmatched. CDR1 KGHSH and CDR2 LQKENI come from the germline V gene. DNA of the CDR3: TGTGCCAGCTCACCAGGACAGGGACGGGATCAGCCCCAGCATTTT. It is translated as CASSPGQGRDQPQHF. Using reference TRBV18 and TRBJ1-5 for the parts outside the CDR3, the full variable domain is NAGVMQNPRHLVRRRGQEARLRCSPMKGHSHVYWYRQLPEEGLKFMVYLQKENIIDESGMPKERFSAEFPKEGPSILRIQQVVRGDSAAYFCASSPGQGRDQPQHFGDGTRLSIL.

This CDR3 reads CASSSTGGTTLQQYF. Written as DNA, the CDR3 is TGTGCCAGCTCGTCAACAGGGGGAACTACTCTCCAGCAGTACTTC. The chain carries TRBV18 and TRBJ2-7; 8 bases align to TRBD1. This CDR3 is built from 15 residues. Germline CDR1 reads KGHSH; CDR2 reads LQKENI. V lost 6 bases to trimming and J lost 8 bases; unmatched junction nucleotides: 15.